This TCR beta chain derives from a study of cytomegalovirus exposure and HLA in healthy donors. Primers: 60 Vbeta forward and 13 Jbeta reverse. Produced via immunoSEQ multiplex PCR; TCRdb's table is partial and in-frame only. The repertoire holds some 140,000 clones, roughly 85% seen once, with 1.5% to 1.9% in the top ten. Remarks on this clone: Antigen unknown.

Study-level points and caveats: The later analysis indicated that the majority of CMV-associated TCR beta chains appeared HLA-restricted. In a later analysis, at a false discovery rate of 0.05, over 15,000 TCR beta sequences matched HLA alleles.

Germline V gene data show CDR1 as SGHRS and CDR2 as YFSETQ. V shed 2 bases and J shed 1 base, with 12 bases lying between them. CDR3 length: 15 residues. This cohort consisted of healthy bone marrow donors. This sequence joins TRBV5-1 and TRBJ1-1; a weak D match, TRBD1 (6 bases). Source material: PBMCs. The TCR comes from a man aged 35 to 55 in good health and CMV-seronegative. Written as DNA, the CDR3 is TGCGCCAGCAGCTTCACAGGGCCTCCGAACACTGAAGCTTTCTTT. It specifies CASSFTGPPNTEAFF.